The rows below give T cell receptor beta chains drawn from one sample of a study of CD4+ T cells in melanoma. Profiled with immunoSEQ multiplex PCR; TCRdb holds only in-frame clones, not every one. This sample has about 50,000 clones; 80% to 90% occur once, and the top ten carry approximately 12%. The sequenced sample was peripheral blood. Receptors originate from a human donor with melanoma. Both conserved end residues are part of each CDR3. Fields, in order: CDR3 length, J gene, D gene, V gene, clone size, CDR3 DNA, CDR3 protein. D genes are given only for firm matches. Rows give clone size only sometimes, using once, few, many, or a class for an expanded clone.

14 TRBJ2-2 NA TRBV19 NA TGTGCCAGTAGTACAGGGGGAGGGACCGGGGAGCTGTTTTTT CASSTGGGTGELFF
14 TRBJ1-2 TRBD1 TRBV5-1 NA TGCGCCAGCAGCCCTCGGACAGGGTCCGGGGGCTACACCTTC CASSPRTGSGGYTF
15 TRBJ2-7 TRBD1 TRBV19 NA TGTGCCAGTAGTGGGACAGGGGGCAACGGCTACGAGCAGTACTTC CASSGTGGNGYEQYF
17 TRBJ1-1 TRBD1 TRBV18 NA TGTGCCAGCTCACCACGTCCCCCAGGGGGCGGGGGCACTGAAGCTTTCTTT CASSPRPPGGGGTEAFF
13 TRBJ2-7 TRBD1 TRBV7-7 NA TGTGCTAGCAGCCGAGGGACAGGGAACGAGCAGTACTTC CASSRGTGNEQYF
14 TRBJ1-1 NA TRBV27 NA TGTGCCAGCAGTTTTCTCAACGGTGTCACTGAAGCTTTCTTT CASSFLNGVTEAFF
17 TRBJ1-1 TRBD1 TRBV5-1 NA TGCGCCAGCAGCTTGGGTGAGGGACAGGGAAGAAGAACTGAAGCTTTCTTT CASSLGEGQGRRTEAFF
14 TRBJ2-7 NA TRBV7-9 NA TGTGCCAGCAGCTTATCTCCTAGTTCCTACGAGCAGTACTTC CASSLSPSSYEQYF
13 TRBJ1-2 NA TRBV29-1 NA TGCAGCGTTGTGGAGGGAGTCAGCTATGGCTACACCTTC CSVVEGVSYGYTF
13 TRBJ2-3 NA TRBV7-2 few TGTGCCATACACAGGGCTCCGGGGGATACGCAGTATTTT CAIHRAPGDTQYF
13 TRBJ2-2 NA TRBV9 NA TGTGCCAGCAGCGTAGATTCTACCGGGGAGCTGTTTTTT CASSVDSTGELFF
14 TRBJ1-2 NA TRBV9 NA TGTGCCAGCAGCCCGACCTGGCGGTCGGATGGCTACACCTTC CASSPTWRSDGYTF
17 TRBJ1-5 NA TRBV7-2 NA TGTGCCAGCAGCTTAGTTCCAGGGTATGGTGGGTATCAGCCCCAGCATTTT CASSLVPGYGGYQPQHF
11 TRBJ1-1 NA TRBV6-5 NA TGTGCCAGCAGTTACGGGAGTGAAGCTTTCTTT CASSYGSEAFF
15 TRBJ2-7 TRBD1 TRBV5-5 NA TGTGCCAGCAGCTCCGGACAGGCAATCTCCTACGAGCAGTACTTC CASSSGQAISYEQYF
14 TRBJ1-1 TRBD1 TRBV15 NA TGTGCCACCAGCAGGGGAGGGGGCTACACTGAAGCTTTCTTT CATSRGGGYTEAFF
16 TRBJ2-3 NA TRBV5-4 NA TGTGCCAGCAGCCCCGGGAGGGACAGGGAAACAGATACGCAGTATTTT CASSPGRDRETDTQYF
14 TRBJ2-7 NA TRBV19 NA TGTGCCAGTAGTAGGCAGGACGATTCCTACGAGCAGTACTTC CASSRQDDSYEQYF
15 TRBJ1-5 NA TRBV27 NA TGTGCCAGCAGTTTGTCCGGTTATAGCAATCAGCCCCAGCATTTT CASSLSGYSNQPQHF
18 TRBJ1-2 NA TRBV19 NA TGTGCCAGTAGTATAATGGGCGGACAGCCCACCCTGAACTATGGCTACACCTTC CASSIMGGQPTLNYGYTF
12 TRBJ1-4 NA TRBV18 NA TGTGCCAGCTCACCACCGGGGGAAAAACTGTTTTTT CASSPPGEKLFF
17 TRBJ2-6 TRBD2 TRBV13 NA TGTGCCAGCAGCTTTCTAGCGGGGGTCTCTGGGGCCAACGTCCTGACTTTC CASSFLAGVSGANVLTF
15 TRBJ2-5 NA TRBV7-9 NA TGTGCCAGCAGCTTACCGCGTTACCTCCAAGAGACCCAGTACTTC CASSLPRYLQETQYF
14 TRBJ2-5 TRBD1 TRBV27 NA TGTGCCAGCAGTTCCAGACAGGGTGGAGAGACCCAGTACTTC CASSSRQGGETQYF
14 TRBJ2-7 NA TRBV7-8 NA TGTGCCAGCAGCTCGGAACCCAGCTCCTACGAGCAGTACTTC CASSSEPSSYEQYF
16 TRBJ2-2 NA TRBV7-3 NA TGTGCCAGCAGCTTAATCGGAGCTCCGAACACCGGGGAGCTGTTTTTT CASSLIGAPNTGELFF
15 TRBJ1-1 TRBD1 TRBV25-1 once TGTGCCAGCAGTGAAGACAGGGGGTCGAACACTGAAGCTTTCTTT CASSEDRGSNTEAFF
11 TRBJ1-2 NA TRBV20-1 once TGCAGCGCACCCGGGGGCGGAGGCTACACCTTC CSAPGGGGYTF
15 TRBJ1-3 NA TRBV6-5 many TGTGCCAGCAGTTACTCGGTGCACGAGGGAAACACCATATATTTT CASSYSVHEGNTIYF
16 TRBJ2-2 TRBD1 TRBV25-1 once TGTGCCAGCCGAATTAACCAGGGGGCCGGCACCGGGGAGCTGTTTTTT CASRINQGAGTGELFF
14 TRBJ1-2 TRBD1 TRBV18 NA TGTGCCAGCTCACCGGGACAGGCGAACTATGGCTACACCTTC CASSPGQANYGYTF
12 TRBJ1-2 NA TRBV9 NA TGTGCCAGCAGCGTAGTCGGCGGGGGCTACACCTTC CASSVVGGGYTF
14 TRBJ2-7 NA TRBV30 NA TGTGCCTGGACCCAAGGGCAGATATCCTACGAGCAGTACTTC CAWTQGQISYEQYF